Below are 25 T cell receptor beta chains sequenced from a single sample in a study of control samples from healthy donors and cancer patients. Generated by immunoSEQ multiplex PCR, the TCRdb table keeps only in-frame clones and is missing some. The sample lists 130,000 to 150,000 clones; more than 85% were seen once. Sequencing input: blood. Receptors were obtained from a man between 25 and 39 years old in good health.

CDR3 nucleotide sequence: TGTGCCAGTAGGGACAGGGGTGAAGCTTTCTTT. It is translated as CASRDRGEAFF. V and J are TRBV19 and TRBJ1-1; 9 nucleotides agree with TRBD1. Germline V gene lookup returns CDR1 LNHDA and CDR2 SQIVND (reference sequence). There are 11 residues in the CDR3. V shed 6 bases, J shed 7 bases, and the junction held 0 bases outside the gene matches.

This rearrangement joins TRBV6-5 to TRBJ2-3; 8 bases fit TRBD1. Trimming at V came to 6 bases and at J to 2 bases, leaving 7 bases not matched to a gene. Germline V gene sequence: CDR1 MNHEY, CDR2 SVGAGI. There are 15 residues in the CDR3. CDR3 region: CASSYRDRYTDTQYF. In DNA, the CDR3 is TGTGCCAGCAGCTACCGGGACAGGTACACAGATACGCAGTATTTT.

The rearrangement uses TRBV5-1 and TRBJ2-1, with TRBD1 identical over 9 bases. The junction had 11 bases not matched to a gene; V was cut back by 0 bases and J by 7 bases. CDR3 length: 17 residues. Germline V gives CDR1 SGHRS, CDR2 YFSETQ. The CDR3 protein is CASSLALVGTGRNEQFF. CDR3 sequence (DNA): TGCGCCAGCAGCTTGGCCTTAGTTGGGACAGGGAGGAATGAGCAGTTCTTC.

CDR3 region: CASSSLNGNTEAFF. DNA of the CDR3: TGTGCCAGCAGCTCGCTCAACGGAAACACTGAAGCTTTCTTT. The chain couples TRBV7-8 to TRBJ1-1, with unresolved D. V lost 4 bases, J lost 2 bases, and 11 bases lay in between. The CDR3 has 14 amino acids. The germline gives CDR1 SGHVS, CDR2 FQNEAQ.

The V gene is TRBV7-2, the J gene TRBJ1-2; D is undetermined. The CDR3 covers 15 residues. Germline CDR1 is SGHTA and CDR2 is FQGNSA. V lost 1 base to trimming and J lost 1 base, with 10 bases between them. This CDR3 is CASSLGHALNYGYTF. The CDR3 nucleotides are TGTGCCAGCAGCTTAGGACACGCGCTTAACTATGGCTACACCTTC.

This clone was seen only once. The chain links TRBV19 to TRBJ1-1, with TRBD1 matching over 7 bases. The trim removed 4 bases at V and 2 bases at J, leaving 7 bases unmatched. The CDR3 runs 15 residues. Germline values: CDR1 LNHDA, CDR2 SQIVND (reference sequence). DNA for the CDR3: TGTGCCAGTAGTAGCGGGGACAGCTCCAACACTGAAGCTTTCTTT. It specifies CASSSGDSSNTEAFF. Using reference TRBV19 and TRBJ1-1 for the parts outside the CDR3, the full variable domain is DGGITQSPKYLFRKEGQNVTLSCEQNLNHDAMYWYRQDPGQGLRLIYYSQIVNDFQKGDIAEGYSVSREKKESFPLTVTSAQKNPTAFYLCASSSGDSSNTEAFFGQGTRLTVV.

V and J are TRBV7-3 and TRBJ2-3; the match to TRBD2 covers 12 bases. From germline, CDR1 is SGHTA and CDR2 FQGTGA. This CDR3 spans 17 amino acids. The V gene end was trimmed by 0 bases and the J gene end by 3 bases; junction bases not matched to a gene: 4. CDR3 residues: CASSLTGLAGSTDTQYF. The CDR3 DNA reads TGTGCCAGCAGCTTAACAGGACTAGCGGGGTCTACAGATACGCAGTATTTT.

This chain connects TRBV10-2 to TRBJ2-7, with 9 bases matching TRBD2. The CDR3 is 15 amino acids. Unmatched junction bases numbered 2, after V lost 2 bases and J lost 0 bases. CDR1 WSHSY and CDR2 SAAADI come from the germline V gene. The CDR3 region has the DNA TGCGCCAGCAGTGAGCTAGCGGGGAGCTCCTACGAGCAGTACTTC. Residues: CASSELAGSSYEQYF.

V gene TRBV27 combines with J gene TRBJ2-1; 9 bases map to TRBD1. The CDR3 extends over 15 amino acids. Germline CDR1 and CDR2: MNHEY and SMNVEV (reference sequence). The J segment lost 4 bases and the V segment lost 5 bases, leaving 6 bases of the junction unmatched. DNA of the CDR3: TGTGCCAGCAGTCGAACAGGGGGCTTATACAATGAGCAGTTCTTC. Its translation: CASSRTGGLYNEQFF.

The chain has TRBV5-1 and TRBJ2-7; 10 positions match TRBD2. Germline V CDR1 and CDR2: SGHRS, YFSETQ. The V segment lost 0 bases and the J segment 5 bases; nucleotides outside the gene matches: 8. This CDR3 region has 16 residues. CDR3 loop: CASSLASSGGIHEQYF. The CDR3 bases are TGCGCCAGCAGCTTGGCGTCTAGCGGGGGTATCCACGAGCAGTACTTC. Variable domain in full (rest from reference TRBV5-1 and TRBJ2-7): KAGVTQTPRYLIKTRGQQVTLSCSPISGHRSVSWYQQTPGQGLQFLFEYFSETQRNKGNFPGRFSGRQFSNSRSEMNVSTLELGDSALYLCASSLASSGGIHEQYFGPGTRLTVT.

The CDR3 reads CSVEDFEAFF. The CDR3 DNA follows: TGCAGCGTTGAAGATTTTGAAGCTTTCTTT. This chain uses TRBV29-1 with TRBJ1-1; D is undetermined. CDR3 size: 10 residues. From germline, CDR1 is SQVTM and CDR2 ANQGSEA. The V end was cut by 0 bases, the J end by 7 bases, with 3 bases between.

V and J are TRBV19 and TRBJ2-7; the match to TRBD2 covers 9 bases. Per the germline V gene, CDR1 is LNHDA and CDR2 is SQIVND (reference sequence). The CDR3 runs 15 residues. Germline trimming cut 3 bases from V and 2 bases from J; bases unmatched to any gene: 5. Here the CDR3 DNA reads TGTGCCAGTAGTATCGGGCGGGGGGGAACCTACGAGCAGTACTTC. This sequence encodes CASSIGRGGTYEQYF.

The gene calls are TRBV29-1 and TRBJ1-2, with D tentatively TRBD1 (5 bases). V was pared by 3 bases and J by 3 bases, with 11 bases between. Germline CDR1 reads SQVTM; CDR2 reads ANQGSEA. The CDR3 consists of 13 residues. CDR3 sequence reads: CSVERGRDYGYTF. In DNA, the CDR3 is TGCAGCGTTGAGCGGGGGAGGGACTATGGCTACACCTTC.

In nucleotides, the CDR3 is TGTGCCAGCAGCTTGTCGCAGACAGGGGATAGCGCTTTCTTT. Protein sequence: CASSLSQTGDSAFF. V and J are TRBV5-6 and TRBJ1-1; TRBD1 matches at 8 bases. The CDR3 runs to 14 residues. V gave up 1 base and J gave up 11 bases; unmatched junction bases: 10. CDR1 and CDR2 from the germline V gene are SGHDT and YYEEEE.

The rearrangement uses TRBV7-6 and TRBJ2-2, with D possibly TRBD1 on 6 matching bases. V dropped 4 bases and J dropped 6 bases, with 18 bases sitting between them. This CDR3 is 16 amino acids long. Germline-derived CDR1 and CDR2 are SGHVS and FNYEAQ. The chain's CDR3 is CASSSQDSGVPGELFF. The CDR3 nucleotides read TGTGCCAGCAGCTCCCAGGACTCAGGGGTTCCCGGGGAGCTGTTTTTT.

V usage is TRBV6-4 and J usage is TRBJ1-3; D gene ambiguous. The CDR3 is 17 residues long. The V gene lost 0 bases and the J gene lost 0 bases, with 12 bases spanning the gap. The germline gives CDR1 MRHNA, CDR2 SNTAGT. CDR3 sequence reads: CASSDSDGGFSGNTIYF. For the CDR3, the DNA is TGTGCCAGCAGTGACTCTGACGGTGGATTCTCTGGAAACACCATATATTTT.

The genes are TRBV19 and TRBJ1-1, with D possibly TRBD1 on 6 matching bases. Trimming shortened V by 5 bases and J by 3 bases, and 25 bases separated the two germline ends. The CDR3 is made up of 18 amino acids. Germline assignment: CDR1 LNHDA and CDR2 SQIVND (reference sequence). The CDR3 spells CASSPRRGQSTGDTEAFF. The CDR3 DNA is TGTGCCAGTAGTCCCCGCAGGGGCCAGTCTACGGGGGACACTGAAGCTTTCTTT.

The chain joins TRBV9 to TRBJ2-7, with D unclear. V was trimmed by 3 bases and J by 1 base, leaving 11 bases between them. The germline gives CDR1 SGDLS, CDR2 YYNGEE. There are 14 residues in the CDR3. The CDR3 spells CASSADPQSYEQYF. In DNA, the CDR3 is TGTGCCAGCAGCGCGGACCCTCAGTCCTACGAGCAGTACTTC. The full variable domain, in which reference TRBV9 and TRBJ2-7 provide the parts outside the CDR3, is DSGVTQTPKHLITATGQRVTLRCSPRSGDLSVYWYQQSLDQGLQFLIQYYNGEERAKGNILERFSAQQFPDLHSELNLSSLELGDSALYFCASSADPQSYEQYFGPGTRLTVT.

The J gene is TRBJ1-2, the V gene TRBV10-2, with TRBD1 as a possible D gene (6 bases). In germline, CDR1 is WSHSY, CDR2 SAAADI. The CDR3 spans 13 residues. V was trimmed by 2 bases and J by 6 bases, leaving 10 bases between them. The CDR3 coding sequence is TGCGCCAGCAGTGAGACAGGGATCGATGGCTACACCTTC. As protein: CASSETGIDGYTF.

This chain connects TRBV11-2 to TRBJ2-1, with 12 bases aligning to TRBD1. Germline V gene lookup returns CDR1 SGHAT and CDR2 FQNNGV. The trim removed 4 bases at V and 5 bases at J, leaving 9 bases unmatched. This CDR3 is built from 17 residues. The CDR3 reads CASSSRDRGLLHNEQFF. CDR3 nucleotides: TGTGCCAGCAGCTCTCGGGACAGGGGGCTCCTACACAATGAGCAGTTCTTC.

The chain has TRBV28 and TRBJ1-2, with TRBD1 identical over 9 bases. The germline V gene encodes CDR1 MDHEN and CDR2 SYDVKM. The CDR3 length is 15 residues. Losses at the gene ends were 2 bases for V and 2 bases for J; bases not matched to a gene: 3. CDR3 loop: CASSLGQGTNYGYTF. The CDR3, as DNA: TGTGCCAGCAGTTTAGGACAGGGGACGAACTATGGCTACACCTTC.

This chain links TRBV2 with TRBJ2-3; TRBD1 matches at 9 bases. J was trimmed by 0 bases and V by 3 bases; bases with no gene match: 1. The CDR3 has 15 amino acids. The germline V gene encodes CDR1 SNHLY and CDR2 FYNNEI. The CDR3 loop is CASSEDRGSTDTQYF. Written as DNA, the CDR3 is TGTGCCAGCAGTGAGGACAGGGGAAGCACAGATACGCAGTATTTT. The variable domain in full, completed from reference TRBV2 and TRBJ2-3, reads EPEVTQTPSHQVTQMGQEVILRCVPISNHLYFYWYRQILGQKVEFLVSFYNNEISEKSEIFDDQFSVERPDGSNFTLKIRSTKLEDSAMYFCASSEDRGSTDTQYFGPGTRLTVL.

The chain couples TRBV6-5 to TRBJ2-7; the D gene could be TRBD1 or TRBD2 (5 bases each). V was shortened by 7 bases and J by 2 bases, with 15 bases between the two germline ends. Germline CDR1 MNHEY, CDR2 SVGAGI. CDR3 length: 14 residues. CDR3 loop: CASKPGRQTYEQYF. The CDR3 nucleotides are TGTGCCAGCAAGCCGGGGCGACAAACCTACGAGCAGTACTTC.

This clone was observed once. Other DNA variants within this sample encode the same CDR3. This chain links TRBV12-5 with TRBJ2-1, with D perhaps assigned TRBD1 or TRBD2 (7 bases each). V lost 6 bases to trimming and J lost 5 bases, with 14 bases between them. The germline CDR1 and CDR2 sequences are LGHNT and FRNRAP. The CDR3 spans 14 residues. CDR3 amino acids: CASGLAGGDNEQFF. CDR3 sequence (DNA): TGTGCTAGTGGACTGGCAGGGGGGGACAATGAGCAGTTCTTC. The full variable domain, its missing parts supplied by reference TRBV12-5 and TRBJ2-1, is DARVTQTPRHKVTEMGQEVTMRCQPILGHNTVFWYRQTMMQGLELLAYFRNRAPLDDSGMPKDRFSAEMPDATLATLKIQPSEPRDSAVYFCASGLAGGDNEQFFGPGTRLTVL.

The rearrangement uses TRBV19 and TRBJ2-3; maybe TRBD2 (7 bases). The CDR3 runs to 16 residues. Germline loops: CDR1 LNHDA, CDR2 SQIVND (reference sequence). V was cut by 2 bases and J by 0 bases, with 12 bases left in between. The CDR3 is CASSITAGASTDTQYF. CDR3 nucleotide sequence: TGTGCCAGTAGTATAACGGCGGGGGCGAGCACAGATACGCAGTATTTT.